This T cell receptor (beta chain) was retrieved from a study of vaccination effects on CD4 cells after COVID-19. General study points: Convalescent patients numbered few in the study; early post-infection timepoints were missing entirely.

The culture ran for approximately 10 days, and then CD4+ T cells were isolated. SARS-CoV-2 infected the person between March and December 2020, as confirmed by PCR. Vaccination of participants consisted of two doses of either the BNT162b2 or mRNA-1273 vaccine. Clones were read by immunoSEQ multiplex PCR, and TCRdb kept only the in-frame ones, dropping some. The sample has about 50,000 clones, 74% seen once. CDR1 and CDR2 (germline): LNHNV, YYDKDF (reference sequence). V lost 0 bases and J 4 bases, leaving 13 bases between the germline ends. This CDR3 region has 16 residues. Comment on this clone: The target antigen is unknown.

The origin of this receptor is a human donor who had a prior SARS-CoV-2 infection. Here the sequenced sample was CD4+ T cells from PBMCs cultured without peptide, taken after COVID-19 vaccination. V usage is TRBV15 and J usage is TRBJ1-3; D possibly corresponds to TRBD1 (5 bases). The chain's CDR3 is CATSRDNVRDGNTIYF. The CDR3 DNA follows: TGTGCCACCAGCAGAGATAACGTGAGGGACGGAAACACCATATATTTT.